This entry describes one TCR beta chain. The target antigen is unknown. The data stem from a study of CD4 T cells in relation to SARS-CoV-2 and coronaviruses. Only in-frame clones appear in the TCRdb table, and some are missing; sequencing was by immunoSEQ multiplex PCR. Of 20,000 to 25,000 clones in the sample, about 60% were seen once. CD4+ T cells from unexposed donors were obtained before the COVID-19 pandemic (2011-2018). Isolation of CD4+ T cells took place after around 11 days in culture. There are 12 residues in the CDR3. Germline CDR1 and CDR2: ENHRY and SYGVKD. The V end was cut by 8 bases, the J end by 3 bases, with 11 bases between.

The chain combines TRBV10-3 with TRBJ2-7; D unclear. Input material: CD4+ T cells from PBMCs, cultured in vitro. The origin of this receptor is a human donor in good health. CDR3 region: CAIGEGDYEQYF. Written as DNA, the CDR3 is TGTGCCATCGGGGAAGGAGACTACGAGCAGTACTTC.